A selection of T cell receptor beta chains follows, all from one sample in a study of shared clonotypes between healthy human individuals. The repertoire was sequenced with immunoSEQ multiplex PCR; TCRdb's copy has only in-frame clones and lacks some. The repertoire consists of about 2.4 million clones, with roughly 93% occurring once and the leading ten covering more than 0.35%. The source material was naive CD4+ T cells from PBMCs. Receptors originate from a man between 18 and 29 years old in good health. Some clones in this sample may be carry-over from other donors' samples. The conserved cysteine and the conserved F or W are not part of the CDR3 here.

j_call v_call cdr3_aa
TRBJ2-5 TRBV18 ASSPFFRGTETQY
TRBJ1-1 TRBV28 ASRIMYRGGETEAF
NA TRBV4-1 ASSQGTPSYEQY
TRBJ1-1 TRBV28 ASIPPGGLAEAF
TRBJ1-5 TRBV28 ASSLIVRSNQPQH
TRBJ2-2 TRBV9 ASSVVPGDHGGELF
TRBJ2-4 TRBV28 ASSWTGGQY
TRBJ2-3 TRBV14 ASSRVAGPTDTQY
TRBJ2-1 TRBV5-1 ASSYTGPYNEQF
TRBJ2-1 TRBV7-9 ASSLVWASGGNEQF
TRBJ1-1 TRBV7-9 ASSLDPGQGYTEAF
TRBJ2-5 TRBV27 ASSKGQGGETQY
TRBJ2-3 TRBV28 ASTSVGGSTDTQY
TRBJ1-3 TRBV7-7 ASSLGAGAGNTIY